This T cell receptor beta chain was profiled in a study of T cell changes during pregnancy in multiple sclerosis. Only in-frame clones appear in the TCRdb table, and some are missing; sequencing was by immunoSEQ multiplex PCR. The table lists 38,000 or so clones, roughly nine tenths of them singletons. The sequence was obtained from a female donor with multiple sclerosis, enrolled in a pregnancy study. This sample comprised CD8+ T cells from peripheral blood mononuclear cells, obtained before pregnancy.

In DNA, the CDR3 is TGTGCCAGCAGTGATCGGACTTACACTGAAGCTTTCTTT. Its translation is CASSDRTYTEAFF. The gene calls are TRBV25-1 and TRBJ1-1; D gene ambiguous. Germline-derived CDR1 and CDR2 are MGHDK and SYGVNS. Trimming cost V 3 bases and J 3 bases, with 8 bases left between them. The length of the CDR3 is 13 residues.